This TCR beta chain was sequenced during a study of technical replicates of blood from a handful of donors. The CDR3 extends over 14 amino acids. Germline V lookup: CDR1 MDHEN, CDR2 SYDVKM. Trimming cost V 5 bases and J 7 bases, with 15 bases left between them. Sequenced by immunoSEQ multiplex PCR; TCRdb stores in-frame clones only, minus some. The sample lists 78,000 or so clones; roughly nine tenths were seen once. This receptor was taken from a human donor in good health. Some clones in this sample may be carry-over from other donors' samples. What was sequenced was T cells isolated from PBMCs. This chain connects TRBV28 to TRBJ1-5; no clear D gene. CDR3 amino acids: CASSPLEVGQPQHF. CDR3 nucleotide sequence: TGTGCCAGCAGTCCCCTGGAGGTCGGCCAGCCCCAGCATTTT.